These 10 T cell receptor beta chains were sequenced from one sample in a study of blood T cell repertoires in COVID-19. Sequencing was performed with immunoSEQ multiplex PCR; in TCRdb, only in-frame clones are kept and a portion is missing. The sample holds about 180,000 clones, under 90% seen once. Sequenced sample: peripheral blood. The receptors shown here come from a human donor in a cohort sampled during active COVID-19.

This clone came up once. The V and J genes are TRBV27 and TRBJ2-7, with 13 bases fitting TRBD2. The ends lost 1 base at V and 4 bases at J; junction bases unmatched: 4. Germline V gene lookup returns CDR1 MNHEY and CDR2 SMNVEV (reference sequence). This CDR3 has 16 residues. Here the CDR3 reads CASSLYGLAGVYEQYF. The DNA of the CDR3 is TGTGCCAGCAGTTTATATGGACTAGCGGGGGTGTACGAGCAGTACTTC.

The chain combines TRBV4-1 with TRBJ1-2; possible D gene TRBD1, 6 bases. Germline CDR1 reads MGHRA; CDR2 reads YSYEKL. Trimming cost V 0 bases and J 2 bases, with 10 bases left between them. This CDR3 is 15 amino acids long. The CDR3 sequence is CASSQEGAANYGYTF. In DNA form, the CDR3 reads TGCGCCAGCAGCCAAGAGGGGGCTGCAAACTATGGCTACACCTTC.

The J gene is TRBJ1-5, the V gene TRBV6-5; 8 bases fit TRBD1. V was clipped by 8 bases and J by 7 bases; unmatched bases: 13. Germline CDR1 MNHEY, CDR2 SVGAGI. This CDR3 is 15 amino acids long. CDR3 bases: TGTGCCAGCTCCGAGACAACAGGGGGAGGCCAGCCCCAGCATTTT. Its translation: CASSETTGGGQPQHF.

The rearrangement uses TRBV15 and TRBJ2-7, with 10 positions matching TRBD1. Trimming took 0 bases from V and 0 from J; bases not matched to a gene: 8. In germline, CDR1 is LNHNV, CDR2 YYDKDF (reference sequence). The CDR3 runs to 18 residues. CDR3 nucleotides: TGTGCCACCAGCAGAGATCAGTCGGGACAGGGGACCTCCTACGAGCAGTACTTC. The encoded protein is CATSRDQSGQGTSYEQYF.

J is TRBJ1-5 and V is TRBV19; TRBD1 is a possible D gene (5 bases). CDR1 LNHDA and CDR2 SQIVND come from the germline V gene (reference sequence). Trimming cost V 7 bases and J 3 bases, with 10 bases left between them. CDR3 length equals 13 residues. The CDR3 protein is CASTKGLNQPQHF. The CDR3 DNA reads TGTGCCAGTACGAAGGGGCTCAATCAGCCCCAGCATTTT.

This clone was detected only once. This chain joins TRBV6-6 and TRBJ1-2; D might be TRBD1 (5 bases). With 4 bases removed from V and 4 bases from J, the gap between germline ends came to 13 bases. Per the germline V gene, CDR1 is MNHNY and CDR2 is SVGAGI (reference sequence). CDR3 length equals 14 residues. The CDR3 bases are TGTGCCAGCAGTTTAATCCAGGGAGGCTATGGCTACACCTTC. The encoded protein is CASSLIQGGYGYTF.

The chain uses TRBV5-8 and TRBJ1-2, with 7 bases identical to TRBD1. V shed 4 bases, J shed 0 bases, and the junction held 9 bases outside the gene matches. The germline CDR1 and CDR2 sequences are SGHTS and YDEGEE. This CDR3 region has 16 residues. Here the CDR3 DNA reads TGTGCCAGCAGCCCATTCGACAGGGTGGCTAACTATGGCTACACCTTC. Amino acids: CASSPFDRVANYGYTF.

The chain uses TRBV9 and TRBJ2-7, with TRBD1 identical over 9 bases. The length of the CDR3 is 15 residues. Germline V CDR1 and CDR2: SGDLS, YYNGEE. The J segment lost 5 bases and the V segment lost 0 bases, leaving 6 bases of the junction unmatched. The CDR3: CASSVAGTGKDEQYF. CDR3 sequence (DNA): TGTGCCAGCAGCGTAGCGGGGACAGGGAAGGACGAGCAGTACTTC.

The chain joins TRBV5-4 to TRBJ1-2; 8 bases are a match to TRBD1. The germline V gene has CDR1 SGHNT and CDR2 YYREEE (reference sequence). The CDR3 has 17 amino acids. The ends lost 2 bases at V and 3 bases at J; junction bases unmatched: 12. DNA for the CDR3: TGTGCCAGCAGCTTAAGAGGTAGACAGGGGATTCACTATGGCTACACCTTC. Its protein is CASSLRGRQGIHYGYTF.

The count of this clone is one. The V and J genes are TRBV20-1 and TRBJ2-7; 7 nucleotides agree with TRBD1. The junction had 7 bases not matched to a gene; V was cut back by 3 bases and J by 2 bases. Looked up from germline, CDR1 is DFQATT and CDR2 is SNEGSKA (reference sequence). There are 14 residues in the CDR3. The CDR3 loop reads CSASLSTGTYEQYF. The CDR3, as DNA: TGCAGTGCTAGTCTTTCGACAGGGACCTACGAGCAGTACTTC.